The entry that follows covers one T cell receptor beta chain sequence. Its antigen remains unidentified. Base-call qualities are not available, and no considerably larger clone is one nucleotide away. For CDR1 and CDR2, the germline V gene (reference sequence) lists SEHNR and FQNEAQ. V is clipped by 3 bases and J by 4 bases, and the sequence between their germline boundaries is 9 bases long. The CDR3 has 13 amino acids, counting the end cysteine and phenylalanine. The CDR3 DNA has 39 bases and is translated from base 1. Libraries came from the immunoSEQ multiplex PCR assay. Not all clones reach the TCRdb copy of this immuneACCESS table, which keeps in-frame sequences only. Checked studies attribute under half of the gap to unresolved V genes and leave the rest unexplained. Present in this sample are about 83,000 clones, 85% to 95% of which were seen just once. The ten largest account for approximately 0.25% of the sample.

The sample belongs to a study of technical replicates of blood from a few donors (dated by TCRdb to about 2017). The sequencing input was T cells isolated from PBMCs. This receptor chain uses TRBV7-9 and TRBJ1-2, and TRBD1 may be the D gene, going by 5 matching bases. This clonotype was sampled from a human donor in good health. Here the CDR3 is given as CASSFPGGYGYTF. The DNA sequence follows: TGTGCCAGCAGCTTCCCCGGGGGCTATGGCTACACCTTC.